The TCR beta chain under discussion was sequenced for a study of regulatory T cells in long-lasting Graves disease. Germline-derived CDR1 and CDR2 are MNHNY and SVGAGI (reference sequence). V was shortened by 0 bases and J by 4 bases, with 10 bases between the two germline ends. CDR3 length: 15 residues. This sample's time point: persistent/refractory GD, antithyroid drugs over 5 years with positive TRAb. Extracted RNA from PBMCs served as the source of the TCR library. Study-wide results and caveats: Those with persistent Graves' had less TCR diversity than newly diagnosed patients. Persistent patients had more shared public clonotypes (approximately 2,700) than new patients (about 900).

Note on this clonotype: Its antigen remains unidentified.

Both iRepertoire HTBI primers and Arm-PCR of CDR3 regions were used to build the TCR beta libraries. In TCRdb, the multiplex PCR reads were re-called with MiXCR into one record per CDR3 protein. Altogether 400,000 to 500,000 distinct CDR3 sequences are present, roughly 20% being singletons, with the ten largest covering 6.5% to 8%. This specimen was peripheral blood mononuclear cells (PBMCs), taken when the disease was refractory, from a patient treated with antithyroid drugs. The V and J genes are TRBV6-6 and TRBJ1-5; the D is unclear. The sequence came from a female donor with Graves disease. The CDR3 coding sequence is TGTGCCAGCAGTTACTCGAGAGGAAAAAATCAGCCCCAGCATTTT. It translates to CASSYSRGKNQPQHF.